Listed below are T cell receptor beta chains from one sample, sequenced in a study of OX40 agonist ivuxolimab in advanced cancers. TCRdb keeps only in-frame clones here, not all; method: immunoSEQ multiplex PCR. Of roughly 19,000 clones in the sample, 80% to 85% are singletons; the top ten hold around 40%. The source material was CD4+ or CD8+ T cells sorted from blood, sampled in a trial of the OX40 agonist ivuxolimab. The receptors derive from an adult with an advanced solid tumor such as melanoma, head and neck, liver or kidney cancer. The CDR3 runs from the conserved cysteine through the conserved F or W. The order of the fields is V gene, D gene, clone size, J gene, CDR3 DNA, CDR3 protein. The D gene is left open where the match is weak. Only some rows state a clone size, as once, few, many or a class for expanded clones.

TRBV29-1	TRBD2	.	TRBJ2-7	TGCAGCGTTGTGGCTAGCGGGGGGAAGTCCTACGAGCAGTACTTC	CSVVASGGKSYEQYF
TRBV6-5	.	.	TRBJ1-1	TGTGCCAGCAGCAGGATGGGGGGATCGGGAGCTTTCTTT	CASSRMGGSGAFF
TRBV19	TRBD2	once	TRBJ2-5	TGTGCCAGTAGTAGAGGACTAGCGGGGGGAATGGAGACCCAGTACTTC	CASSRGLAGGMETQYF
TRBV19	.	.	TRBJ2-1	TGTGCCAGTAGTATAGGGTCGGCAGGGATGGGGGATGAGCAGTTCTTC	CASSIGSAGMGDEQFF
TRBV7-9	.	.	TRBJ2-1	TGTGCCAGCAGCCCCAGGGGGGATTACAGCTATGAGCAGTTCTTC	CASSPRGDYSYEQFF
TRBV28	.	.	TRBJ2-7	TGTGCCAGCAGTCTCGGGGCCCGCGACGAGCAGTACTTC	CASSLGARDEQYF
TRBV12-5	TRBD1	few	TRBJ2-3	TGTGCTAGTGGTCTACAATCCTCCACAGGGGAGACAGATACGCAGTATTTT	CASGLQSSTGETDTQYF
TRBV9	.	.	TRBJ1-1	TGTGCCAGCACGGGGGCGAACACTGAAGCTTTCTTT	CASTGANTEAFF
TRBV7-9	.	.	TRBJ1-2	TGTGCCAGCAGCTCGCAGGGGAACTATGGCTACACCTTC	CASSSQGNYGYTF
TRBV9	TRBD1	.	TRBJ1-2	TGTGCCAGCAGCGGGGACAGGGGGCACGGCTACACCTTC	CASSGDRGHGYTF
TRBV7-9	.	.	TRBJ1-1	TGTGCCAGCAGGACGTTGAACACTGAAGCTTTCTTT	CASRTLNTEAFF
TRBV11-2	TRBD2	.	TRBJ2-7	TGTGCCAGCAGCTTAGATGCGGGGGGGACCTACGAGCAGTACTTC	CASSLDAGGTYEQYF
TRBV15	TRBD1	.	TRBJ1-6	TGTGCCACCAGCAGAGGACAGGGAGACTCACCCCTCCACTTT	CATSRGQGDSPLHF
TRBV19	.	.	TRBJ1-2	TGTGCCAGTAAAACGGGGACCTATGGCTACACCTTC	CASKTGTYGYTF
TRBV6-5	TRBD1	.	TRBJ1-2	TGTGCCAGCAGTTACTCGAACTTGGGGACAGGGGATGGCTACACCTTC	CASSYSNLGTGDGYTF
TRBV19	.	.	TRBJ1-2	TGTGCCAGTACCGGGGGGGGCTATGGCTACACCTTC	CASTGGGYGYTF
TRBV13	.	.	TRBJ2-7	TGTGCCAGCAGCGCCGGGGGTGTCGAGCAGTACTTC	CASSAGGVEQYF
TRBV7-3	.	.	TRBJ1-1	TGTGCCAGCAGCCCCCTGGACAGCCTTGAAGCTTTCTTT	CASSPLDSLEAFF
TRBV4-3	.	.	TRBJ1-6	TGCGCCAGCAGCCTCCGGGAGGGAAATAATTCACCCCTCCACTTT	CASSLREGNNSPLHF
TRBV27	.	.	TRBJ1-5	TGTGCCAGCAGTCCCCCGGGCAACCAGCCCCAGCATTTT	CASSPPGNQPQHF
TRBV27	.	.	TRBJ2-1	TGTGCCAGCAGTCTTGCCTCCTACAATGAGCAGTTCTTC	CASSLASYNEQFF
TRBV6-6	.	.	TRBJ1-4	TGTGCCAGCTATTCTGGGAGGAGTGAAAAACTGTTTTTT	CASYSGRSEKLFF
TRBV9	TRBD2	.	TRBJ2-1	TGTGCCAGCAGCGATACTAGCGGGGGGGCCGTAGAAACTTACAATGAGCAGTTCTTC	CASSDTSGGAVETYNEQFF
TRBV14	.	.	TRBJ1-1	TGTGCCAGCAGCCAACAACTAACGAACACTGAAGCTTTCTTT	CASSQQLTNTEAFF